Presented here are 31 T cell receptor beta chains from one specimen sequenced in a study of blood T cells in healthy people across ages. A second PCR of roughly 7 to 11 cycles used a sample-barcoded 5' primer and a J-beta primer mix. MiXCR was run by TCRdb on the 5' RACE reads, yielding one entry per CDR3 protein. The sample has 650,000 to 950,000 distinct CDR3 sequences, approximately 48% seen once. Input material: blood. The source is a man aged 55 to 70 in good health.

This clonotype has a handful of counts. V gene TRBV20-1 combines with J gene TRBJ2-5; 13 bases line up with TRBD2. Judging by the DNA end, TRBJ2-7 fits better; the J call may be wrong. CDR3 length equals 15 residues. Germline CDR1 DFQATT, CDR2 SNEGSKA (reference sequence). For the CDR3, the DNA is TGCAGTGCTAGATCCCGGACTAGCGGGGGATACGAGCAGTACTTC. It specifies CSARSRTSGGYEQYF.

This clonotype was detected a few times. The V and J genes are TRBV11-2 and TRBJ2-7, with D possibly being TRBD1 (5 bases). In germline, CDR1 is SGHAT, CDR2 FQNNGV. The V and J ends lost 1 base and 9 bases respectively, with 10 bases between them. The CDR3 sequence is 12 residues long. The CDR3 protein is CASSLGGKRQYF. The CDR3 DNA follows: TGTGCCAGCAGCTTAGGGGGCAAAAGGCAGTACTTC.

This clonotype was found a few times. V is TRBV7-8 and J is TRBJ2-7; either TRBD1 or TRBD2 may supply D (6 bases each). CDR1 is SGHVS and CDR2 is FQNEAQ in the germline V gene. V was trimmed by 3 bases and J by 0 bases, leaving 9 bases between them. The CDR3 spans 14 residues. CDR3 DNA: TGTGCCAGCAGCTTCGGGGGCTTCTCCTACGAGCAGTACTTC. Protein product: CASSFGGFSYEQYF.

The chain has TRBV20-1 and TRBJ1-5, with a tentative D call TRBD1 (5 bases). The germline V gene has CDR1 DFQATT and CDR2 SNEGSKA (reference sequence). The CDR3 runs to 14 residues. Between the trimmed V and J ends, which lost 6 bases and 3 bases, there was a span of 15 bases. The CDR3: CSAPADTDNQPQHF. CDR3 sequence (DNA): TGCAGTGCCCCCGCGGACACGGACAATCAGCCCCAGCATTTT.

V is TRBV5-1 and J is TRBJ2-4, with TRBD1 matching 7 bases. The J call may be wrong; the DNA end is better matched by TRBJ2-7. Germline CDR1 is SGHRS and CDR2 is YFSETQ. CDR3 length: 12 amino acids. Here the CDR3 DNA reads TGCGCCAGCAGCTGGGACAGTTGCGAGCAGTACTTC. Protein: CASSWDSCEQYF.

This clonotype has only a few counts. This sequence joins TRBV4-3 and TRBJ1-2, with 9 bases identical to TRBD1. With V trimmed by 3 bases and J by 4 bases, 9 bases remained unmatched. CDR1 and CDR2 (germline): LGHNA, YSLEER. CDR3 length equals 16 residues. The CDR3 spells CASSQGTGSASYGYTF. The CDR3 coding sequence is TGCGCCAGCAGCCAGGGGACAGGGTCAGCGAGCTATGGCTACACCTTC.

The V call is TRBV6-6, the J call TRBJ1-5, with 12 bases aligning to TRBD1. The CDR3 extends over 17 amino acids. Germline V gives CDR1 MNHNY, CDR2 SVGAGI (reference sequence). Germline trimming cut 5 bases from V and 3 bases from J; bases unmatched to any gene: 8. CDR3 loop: CASSPGQGADSNQPQHF. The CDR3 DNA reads TGTGCCAGCAGTCCGGGACAGGGGGCCGATTCCAATCAGCCCCAGCATTTT.

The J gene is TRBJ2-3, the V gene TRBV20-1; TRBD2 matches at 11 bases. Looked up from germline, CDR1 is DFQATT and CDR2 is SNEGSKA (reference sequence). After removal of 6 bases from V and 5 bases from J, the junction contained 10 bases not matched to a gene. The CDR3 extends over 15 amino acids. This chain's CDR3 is CSAITSGGREDTQYF. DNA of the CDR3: TGCAGTGCAATTACTAGCGGGGGTCGGGAAGATACGCAGTATTTT.

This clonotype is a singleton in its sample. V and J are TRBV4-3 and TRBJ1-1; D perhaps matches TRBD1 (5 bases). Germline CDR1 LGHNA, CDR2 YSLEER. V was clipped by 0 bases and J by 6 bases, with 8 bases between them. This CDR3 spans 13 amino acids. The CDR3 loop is CASSQDRVSEAFF. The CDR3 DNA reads TGCGCCAGCAGCCAAGACAGGGTATCTGAAGCTTTCTTT.

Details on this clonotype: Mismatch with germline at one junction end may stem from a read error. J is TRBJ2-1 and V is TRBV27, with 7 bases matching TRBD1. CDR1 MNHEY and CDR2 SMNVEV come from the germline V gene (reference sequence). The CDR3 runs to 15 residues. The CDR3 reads CVSNRDRVEYNEQFF. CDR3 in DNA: TGTGTCAGCAATCGAGACAGGGTAGAATACAATGAGCAGTTCTTC.

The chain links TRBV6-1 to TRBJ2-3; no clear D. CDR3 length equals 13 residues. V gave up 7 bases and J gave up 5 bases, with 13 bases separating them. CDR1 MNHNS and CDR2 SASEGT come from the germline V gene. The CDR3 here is CASTSGLGDTQYF. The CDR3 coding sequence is TGTGCCAGCACCTCTGGGCTCGGAGATACGCAGTATTTT.

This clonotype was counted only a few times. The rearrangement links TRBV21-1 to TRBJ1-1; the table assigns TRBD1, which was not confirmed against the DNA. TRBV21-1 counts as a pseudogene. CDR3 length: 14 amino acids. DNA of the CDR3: TGTGCCAGCAGCAAGCCGGGACAGGGTTCCGAAGCTTTCTTT. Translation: CASSKPGQGSEAFF.

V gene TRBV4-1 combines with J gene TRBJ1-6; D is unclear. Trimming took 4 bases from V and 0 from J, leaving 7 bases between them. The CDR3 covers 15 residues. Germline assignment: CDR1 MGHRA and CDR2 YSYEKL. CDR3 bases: TGCGCCAGCAGCCTCTCCAGCTCCTATAATTCACCCCTCCACTTT. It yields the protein CASSLSSSYNSPLHF.

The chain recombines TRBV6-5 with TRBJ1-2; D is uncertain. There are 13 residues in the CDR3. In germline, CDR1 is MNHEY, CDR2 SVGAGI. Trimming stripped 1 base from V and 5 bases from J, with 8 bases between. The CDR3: CASSYLGYYGYTF. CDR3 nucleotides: TGTGCCAGCAGTTACTTAGGATATTATGGCTACACCTTC.

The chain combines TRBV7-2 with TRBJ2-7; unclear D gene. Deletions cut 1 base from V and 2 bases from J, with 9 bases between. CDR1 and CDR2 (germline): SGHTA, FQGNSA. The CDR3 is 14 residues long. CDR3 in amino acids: CASSLGYGPYEQYF. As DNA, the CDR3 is TGTGCCAGCAGCTTAGGCTACGGCCCCTACGAGCAGTACTTC.

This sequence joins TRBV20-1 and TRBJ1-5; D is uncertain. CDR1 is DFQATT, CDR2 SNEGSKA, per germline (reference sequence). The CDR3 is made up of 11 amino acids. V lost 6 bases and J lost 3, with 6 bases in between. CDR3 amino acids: CSASDNQPQHF. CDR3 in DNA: TGCAGTGCCAGCGACAATCAGCCCCAGCATTTT.

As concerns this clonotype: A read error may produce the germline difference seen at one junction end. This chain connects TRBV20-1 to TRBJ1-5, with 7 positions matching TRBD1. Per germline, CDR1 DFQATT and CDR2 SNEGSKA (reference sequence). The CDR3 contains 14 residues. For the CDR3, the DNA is TGCCGTGCTAGAAACGACAGGGACCATCAGCCCCAGCATTTT. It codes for CRARNDRDHQPQHF.

CDR3 sequence reads: CASSSKRLAGVKGTQYF. The CDR3 nucleotides are TGTGCCAGCAGCTCCAAAAGACTAGCGGGGGTCAAGGGGACCCAGTACTTC. The V and J genes are TRBV5-5 and TRBJ2-7, with 12 bases identical to TRBD2. TRBJ2-5 matches the DNA end more closely, so the J call is doubtful. Looked up from germline, CDR1 is SGHKS and CDR2 is YYEKEE (reference sequence). The CDR3 extends over 17 amino acids.

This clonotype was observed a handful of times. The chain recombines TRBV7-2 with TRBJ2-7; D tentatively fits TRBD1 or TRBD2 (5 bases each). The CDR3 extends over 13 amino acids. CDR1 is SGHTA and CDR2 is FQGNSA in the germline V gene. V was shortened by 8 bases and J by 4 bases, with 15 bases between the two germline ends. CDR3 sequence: CASGTGNGYEQYF. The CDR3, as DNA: TGTGCCAGCGGGACCGGGAATGGATACGAGCAGTACTTC.

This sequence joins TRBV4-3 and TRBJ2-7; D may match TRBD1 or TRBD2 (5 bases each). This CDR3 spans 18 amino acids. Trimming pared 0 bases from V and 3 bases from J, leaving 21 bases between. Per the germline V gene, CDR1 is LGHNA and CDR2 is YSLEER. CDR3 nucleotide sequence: TGCGCCAGCAGCCAAGATCGGGACGACCTGGGGTATCACTACGAGCAGTACTTC. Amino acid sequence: CASSQDRDDLGYHYEQYF.

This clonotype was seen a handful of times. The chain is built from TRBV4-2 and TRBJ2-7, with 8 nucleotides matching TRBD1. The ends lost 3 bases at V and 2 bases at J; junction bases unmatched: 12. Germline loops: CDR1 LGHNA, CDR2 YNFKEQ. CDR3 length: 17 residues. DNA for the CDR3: TGTGCCAGCAGCCATCCCGGACAGGGAATAATAGCCTACGAGCAGTACTTC. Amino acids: CASSHPGQGIIAYEQYF.

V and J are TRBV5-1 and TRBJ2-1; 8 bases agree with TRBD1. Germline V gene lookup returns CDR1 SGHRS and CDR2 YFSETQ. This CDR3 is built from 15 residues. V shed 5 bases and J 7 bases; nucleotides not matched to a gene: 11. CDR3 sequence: CASSSDRAWGNEQFF. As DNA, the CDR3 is TGCGCCAGCAGTTCGGACAGGGCCTGGGGGAATGAGCAGTTCTTC.

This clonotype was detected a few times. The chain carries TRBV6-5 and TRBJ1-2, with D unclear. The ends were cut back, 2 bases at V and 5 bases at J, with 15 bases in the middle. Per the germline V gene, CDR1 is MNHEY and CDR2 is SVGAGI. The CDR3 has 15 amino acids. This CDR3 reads CASSYGPFQGYGYTF. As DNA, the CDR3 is TGTGCCAGCAGTTACGGACCCTTCCAAGGTTATGGCTACACCTTC.

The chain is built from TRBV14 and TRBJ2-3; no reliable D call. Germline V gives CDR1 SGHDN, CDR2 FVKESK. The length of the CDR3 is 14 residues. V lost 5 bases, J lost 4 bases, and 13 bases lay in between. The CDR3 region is CASSLHLSADTQYF. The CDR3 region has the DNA TGTGCCAGCAGCTTACACTTGTCGGCAGATACGCAGTATTTT.

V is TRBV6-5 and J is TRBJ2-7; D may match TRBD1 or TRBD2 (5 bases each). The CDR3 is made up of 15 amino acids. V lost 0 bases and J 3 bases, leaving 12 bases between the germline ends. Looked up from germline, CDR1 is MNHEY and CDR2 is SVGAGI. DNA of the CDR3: TGTGCCAGCAGTTACTCTTTGGGGACGGGCTACGAGCAGTACTTC. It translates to CASSYSLGTGYEQYF.

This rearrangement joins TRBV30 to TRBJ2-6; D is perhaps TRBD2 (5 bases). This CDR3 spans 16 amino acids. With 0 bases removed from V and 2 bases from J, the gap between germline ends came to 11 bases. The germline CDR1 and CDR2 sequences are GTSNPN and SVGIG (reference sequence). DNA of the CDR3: TGTGCCTGGAGTGTACTGAGGGAAACTGGGGCCAACGTCCTGACTTTC. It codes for CAWSVLRETGANVLTF.

The CDR3 nucleotides are TGTGCCAGCACCCCAGGGACAGGAGGGGTTAACAGCAATCAGCCCCAGCATTTT. Protein: CASTPGTGGVNSNQPQHF. This chain connects TRBV6-2 or TRBV6-3 to TRBJ1-5; 8 positions match TRBD1. CDR1 and CDR2 from the germline V gene are MNHEY and SVGEGT. The CDR3 contains 18 residues. V lost 7 bases and J lost 1; bases outside the gene matches: 15.

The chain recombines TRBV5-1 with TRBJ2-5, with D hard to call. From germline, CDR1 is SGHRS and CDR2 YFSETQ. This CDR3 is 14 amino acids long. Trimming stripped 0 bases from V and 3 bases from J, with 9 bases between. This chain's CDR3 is CASSLEATKETQYF. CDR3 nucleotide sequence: TGCGCCAGCAGCTTGGAGGCTACCAAAGAGACCCAGTACTTC.

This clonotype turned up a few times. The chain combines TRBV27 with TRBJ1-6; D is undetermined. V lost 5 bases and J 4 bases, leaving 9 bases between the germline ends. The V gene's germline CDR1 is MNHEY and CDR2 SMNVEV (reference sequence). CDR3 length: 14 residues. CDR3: CASSPRGYNSPLHF. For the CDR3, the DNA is TGTGCCAGCAGTCCCCGAGGATATAATTCACCCCTCCACTTT.

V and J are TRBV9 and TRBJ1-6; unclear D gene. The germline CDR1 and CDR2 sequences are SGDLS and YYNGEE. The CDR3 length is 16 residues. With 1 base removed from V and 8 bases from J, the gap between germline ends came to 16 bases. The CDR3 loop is CASSVMSSPRDSPLHF. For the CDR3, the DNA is TGTGCCAGCAGCGTAATGTCCAGCCCCCGGGATTCACCCCTCCACTTT.

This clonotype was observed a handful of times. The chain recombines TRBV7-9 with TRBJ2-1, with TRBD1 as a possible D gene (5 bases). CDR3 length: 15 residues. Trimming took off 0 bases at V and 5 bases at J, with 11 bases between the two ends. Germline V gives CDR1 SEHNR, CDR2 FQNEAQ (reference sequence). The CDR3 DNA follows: TGTGCCAGCAGCTTAGCGCTCGGCAGGGACAATGAGCAGTTCTTC. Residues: CASSLALGRDNEQFF.